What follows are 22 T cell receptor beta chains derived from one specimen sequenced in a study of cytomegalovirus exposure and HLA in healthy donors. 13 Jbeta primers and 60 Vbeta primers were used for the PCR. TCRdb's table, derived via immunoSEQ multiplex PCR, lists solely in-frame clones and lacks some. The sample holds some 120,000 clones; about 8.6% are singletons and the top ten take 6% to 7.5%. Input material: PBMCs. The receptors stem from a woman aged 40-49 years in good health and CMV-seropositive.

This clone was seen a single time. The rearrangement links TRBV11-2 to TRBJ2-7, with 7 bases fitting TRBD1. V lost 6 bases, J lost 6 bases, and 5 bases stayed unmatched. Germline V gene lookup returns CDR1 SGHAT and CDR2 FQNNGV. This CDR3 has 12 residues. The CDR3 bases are TGTGCCAGCAGTTTCGGGACAGTCGAGCAGTACTTC. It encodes CASSFGTVEQYF. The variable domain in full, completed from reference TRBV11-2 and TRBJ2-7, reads EAGVAQSPRYKIIEKRQSVAFWCNPISGHATLYWYQQILGQGPKLLIQFQNNGVVDDSQLPKDRFSAERLKGVDSTLKIQPAKLEDSAVYLCASSFGTVEQYFGPGTRLTVT.

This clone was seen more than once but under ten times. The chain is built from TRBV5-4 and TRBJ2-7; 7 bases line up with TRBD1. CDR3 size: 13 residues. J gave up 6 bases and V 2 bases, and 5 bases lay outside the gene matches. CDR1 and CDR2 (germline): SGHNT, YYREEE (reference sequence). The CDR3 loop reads CASSFVDRVEQYF. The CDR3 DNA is TGTGCCAGCAGCTTTGTCGACAGGGTCGAGCAGTACTTC.

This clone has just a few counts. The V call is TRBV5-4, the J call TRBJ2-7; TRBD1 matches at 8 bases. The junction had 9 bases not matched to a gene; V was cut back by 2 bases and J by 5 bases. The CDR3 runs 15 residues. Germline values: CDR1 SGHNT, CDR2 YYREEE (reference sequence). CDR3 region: CASSLARTGLHEQYF. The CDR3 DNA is TGTGCCAGCAGCTTAGCCCGGACAGGGTTACACGAGCAGTACTTC.

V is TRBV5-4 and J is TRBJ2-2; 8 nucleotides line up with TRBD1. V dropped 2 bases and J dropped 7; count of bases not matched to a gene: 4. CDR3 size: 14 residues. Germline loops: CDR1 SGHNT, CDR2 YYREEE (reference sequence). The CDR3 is CASSFQGAGGELFF. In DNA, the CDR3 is TGTGCCAGCAGCTTCCAGGGGGCTGGCGGGGAGCTGTTTTTT.

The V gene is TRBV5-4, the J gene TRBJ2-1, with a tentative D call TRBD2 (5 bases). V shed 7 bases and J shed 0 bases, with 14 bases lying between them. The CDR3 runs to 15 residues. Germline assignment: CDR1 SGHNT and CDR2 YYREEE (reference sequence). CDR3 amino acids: CASYPSPDSYNEQFF. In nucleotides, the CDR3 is TGTGCCAGCTACCCTAGCCCTGACTCCTACAATGAGCAGTTCTTC.

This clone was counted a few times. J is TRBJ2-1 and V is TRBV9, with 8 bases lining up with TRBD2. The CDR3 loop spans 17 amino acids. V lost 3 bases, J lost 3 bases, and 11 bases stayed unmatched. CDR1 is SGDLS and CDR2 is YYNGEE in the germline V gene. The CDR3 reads CASSAQPGGAIYNEQFF. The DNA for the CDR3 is TGTGCCAGCAGCGCCCAACCGGGAGGGGCCATCTACAATGAGCAGTTCTTC.

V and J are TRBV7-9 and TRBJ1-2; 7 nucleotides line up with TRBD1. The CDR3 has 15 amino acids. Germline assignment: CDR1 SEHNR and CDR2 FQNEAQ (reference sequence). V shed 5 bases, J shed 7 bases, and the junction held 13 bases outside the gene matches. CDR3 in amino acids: CASSPGTALQGGYTF. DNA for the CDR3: TGTGCCAGCAGCCCCGGGACAGCCCTGCAGGGTGGCTACACCTTC. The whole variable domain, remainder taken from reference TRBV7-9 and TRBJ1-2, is DTGVSQNPRHKITKRGQNVTFRCDPISEHNRLYWYRQTLGQGPEFLTYFQNEAQLEKSRLLSDRFSAERPKGSFSTLEIQRTEQGDSAMYLCASSPGTALQGGYTFGSGTRLTVV.

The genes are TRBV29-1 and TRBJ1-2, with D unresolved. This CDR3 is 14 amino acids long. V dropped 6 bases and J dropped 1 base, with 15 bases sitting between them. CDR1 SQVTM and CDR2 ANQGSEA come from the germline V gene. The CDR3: CSVSTETFNYGYTF. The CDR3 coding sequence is TGCAGCGTGTCAACAGAGACCTTTAACTATGGCTACACCTTC.

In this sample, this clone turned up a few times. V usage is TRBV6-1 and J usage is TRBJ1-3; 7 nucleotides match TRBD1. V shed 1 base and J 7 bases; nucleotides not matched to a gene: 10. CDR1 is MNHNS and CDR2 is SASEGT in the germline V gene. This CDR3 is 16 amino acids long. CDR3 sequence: CASSEGGTASPNTIYF. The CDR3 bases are TGTGCCAGCAGTGAAGGCGGGACAGCTTCCCCCAACACCATATATTTT.

CDR3 in DNA: TGTGCCAGTAGTATAAGCACGGGCTGGACAGGGGGTCAGCCCCAGCATTTT. As protein: CASSISTGWTGGQPQHF. The chain couples TRBV19 to TRBJ1-5; 10 bases map to TRBD1. With V trimmed by 2 bases and J by 6 bases, 10 bases remained unmatched. This CDR3 spans 17 amino acids. Looked up from germline, CDR1 is LNHDA and CDR2 is SQIVND (reference sequence).

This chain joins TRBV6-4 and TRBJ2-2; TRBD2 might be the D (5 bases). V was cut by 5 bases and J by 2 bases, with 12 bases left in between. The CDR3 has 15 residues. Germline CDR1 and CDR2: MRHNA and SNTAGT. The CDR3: CASSYLSGNTGELFF. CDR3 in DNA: TGTGCCAGCAGTTACCTCTCGGGAAACACCGGGGAGCTGTTTTTT.

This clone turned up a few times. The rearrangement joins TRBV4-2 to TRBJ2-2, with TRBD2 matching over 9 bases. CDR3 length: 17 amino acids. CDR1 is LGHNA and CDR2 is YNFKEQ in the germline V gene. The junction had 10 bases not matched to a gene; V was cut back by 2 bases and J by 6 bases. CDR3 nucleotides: TGTGCCAGCAGCCAATACGGGCGCGGGGGGGCCCCCGGGGAGCTGTTTTTT. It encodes CASSQYGRGGAPGELFF.

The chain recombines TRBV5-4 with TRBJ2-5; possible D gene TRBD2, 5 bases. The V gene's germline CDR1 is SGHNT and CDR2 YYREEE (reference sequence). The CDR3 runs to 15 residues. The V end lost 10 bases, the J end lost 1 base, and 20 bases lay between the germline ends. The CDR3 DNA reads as TGTGCCGTGACAACGTTATTCGGGATCCAAGAGACCCAGTACTTC. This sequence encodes CAVTTLFGIQETQYF.

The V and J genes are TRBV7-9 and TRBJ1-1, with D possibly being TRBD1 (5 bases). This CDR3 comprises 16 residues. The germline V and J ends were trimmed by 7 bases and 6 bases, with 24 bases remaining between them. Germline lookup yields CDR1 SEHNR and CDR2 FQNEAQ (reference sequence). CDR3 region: CASTPLRGGRSPEAFF. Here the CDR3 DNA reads TGTGCCAGCACCCCACTTCGGGGCGGGAGGAGCCCTGAAGCTTTCTTT.

The DNA for the CDR3 is TGTGCCAGCAGCTTAGTCAGGGGAATGGGTCAGCCCCAGCATTTT. It codes for CASSLVRGMGQPQHF. The V gene is TRBV7-2, the J gene TRBJ1-5; weak D call: TRBD1 (6 bases). Trimming removed 1 base at V and 6 bases at J, with 13 bases between. Germline assignment: CDR1 SGHTA and CDR2 FQGNSA. There are 15 residues in the CDR3. Full variable domain (outside the CDR3, taken from reference TRBV7-2 and TRBJ1-5): GAGVSQSPSNKVTEKGKDVELRCDPISGHTALYWYRQSLGQGLEFLIYFQGNSAPDKSGLPSDRFSAERTGGSVSTLTIQRTQQEDSAVYLCASSLVRGMGQPQHFGDGTRLSIL.

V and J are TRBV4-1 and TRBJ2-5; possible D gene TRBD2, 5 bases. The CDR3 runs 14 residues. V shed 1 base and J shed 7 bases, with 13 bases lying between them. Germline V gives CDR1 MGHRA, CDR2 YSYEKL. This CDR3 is CASSQVGSEGTQYF. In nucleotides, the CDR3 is TGCGCCAGCAGCCAAGTTGGTAGCGAGGGGACCCAGTACTTC.

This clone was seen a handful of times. The CDR3 region is CAWGRDTGELFF. In DNA form, the CDR3 reads TGTGCCTGGGGCAGGGACACCGGGGAGCTGTTTTTT. V is TRBV30 and J is TRBJ2-2, with D possibly TRBD1 on 5 matching bases. Looked up from germline, CDR1 is GTSNPN and CDR2 is SVGIG (reference sequence). The ends were cut back, 5 bases at V and 3 bases at J, with 7 bases in the middle. The CDR3 extends over 12 amino acids.

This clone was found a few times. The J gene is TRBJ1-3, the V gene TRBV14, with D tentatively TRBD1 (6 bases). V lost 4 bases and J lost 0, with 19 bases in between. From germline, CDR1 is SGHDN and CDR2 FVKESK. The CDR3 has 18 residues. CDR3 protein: CASSPTRFRGSSGNTIYF. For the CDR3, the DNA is TGTGCCAGCAGCCCTACGAGGTTCAGGGGCTCCTCTGGAAACACCATATATTTT.

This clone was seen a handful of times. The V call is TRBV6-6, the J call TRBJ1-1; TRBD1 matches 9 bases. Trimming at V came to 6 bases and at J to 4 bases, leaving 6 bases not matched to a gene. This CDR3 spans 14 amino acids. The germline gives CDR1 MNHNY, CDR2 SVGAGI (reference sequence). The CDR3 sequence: CASRRTGVVTEAFF. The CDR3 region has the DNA TGTGCCAGCAGGAGGACAGGGGTGGTCACTGAAGCTTTCTTT.

Written as DNA, the CDR3 is TGTGCCAGCAGTAATGGACAGGGGTATTCACCCCTCCACTTT. Protein sequence: CASSNGQGYSPLHF. The chain is built from TRBV6-1 and TRBJ1-6, with 9 bases identical to TRBD1. CDR1 and CDR2 (germline): MNHNS, SASEGT. J was trimmed by 8 bases and V by 5 bases; bases with no gene match: 4. The CDR3 is 14 amino acids.

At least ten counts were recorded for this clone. In DNA form, the CDR3 reads TGCAGCGTTGGGCGACAGGGGGTCGCTGATGGCTACACCTTC. Its protein is CSVGRQGVADGYTF. The rearrangement uses TRBV29-1 and TRBJ1-2; 9 bases map to TRBD1. CDR1 is SQVTM, CDR2 ANQGSEA, per germline. This CDR3 comprises 14 residues. Trimming removed 4 bases from V and 6 bases from J; junction bases left unmatched: 9.

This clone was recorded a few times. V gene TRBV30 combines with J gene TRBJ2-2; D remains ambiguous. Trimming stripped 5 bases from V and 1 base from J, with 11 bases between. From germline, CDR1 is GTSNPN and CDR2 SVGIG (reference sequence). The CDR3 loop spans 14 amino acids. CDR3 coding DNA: TGTGCCTGGTCTTGGAGTTTGAACACCGGGGAGCTGTTTTTT. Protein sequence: CAWSWSLNTGELFF.